This passage covers 32 T cell receptor beta chains from one sample sequenced in a study of cytomegalovirus exposure and HLA in healthy donors. This PCR relied on a set of 60 Vbeta primers and 13 Jbeta primers. The method was immunoSEQ multiplex PCR; TCRdb's version includes in-frame clones alone and lacks a portion of them. The data show about 150,000 clones, roughly 80% seen once. The sequenced sample was PBMCs. The receptors here all came from a woman in her thirties or forties in good health and CMV-seronegative.

The rearrangement joins TRBV14 to TRBJ1-1, with TRBD1 as a possible D gene (6 bases). The ends were cut back, 9 bases at V and 1 base at J, with 21 bases in the middle. This CDR3 contains 16 residues. CDR1 is SGHDN, CDR2 FVKESK, per germline. The CDR3 nucleotides are TGTGCCAGGGAGTGCATTGGGGGCAGCCCGAACACTGAAGCTTTCTTT. It yields the protein CARECIGGSPNTEAFF.

The genes are TRBV9 and TRBJ2-7; TRBD2 matches at 12 bases. This CDR3 has 16 amino acids. Germline V CDR1 and CDR2: SGDLS, YYNGEE. The V gene end was trimmed by 0 bases and the J gene end by 7 bases; junction bases not matched to a gene: 8. The CDR3 bases are TGTGCCAGCAGCGTAGGGACTAGCGGGGTATCGGGTGAGCAGTACTTC. Its protein product is CASSVGTSGVSGEQYF.

The rearrangement links TRBV7-9 to TRBJ1-5, with 8 nucleotides matching TRBD1. V dropped 5 bases and J dropped 2; count of bases not matched to a gene: 5. CDR1 SEHNR and CDR2 FQNEAQ come from the germline V gene (reference sequence). CDR3 length: 15 amino acids. Here the CDR3 DNA reads TGTGCCAGCAGCATGGACAGGGCGGGCAATCAGCCCCAGCATTTT. Translated, it gives CASSMDRAGNQPQHF.

This chain uses TRBV6-4 with TRBJ1-1; possible D gene TRBD1, 5 bases. Trimming shortened V by 0 bases and J by 5 bases, and 13 bases separated the two germline ends. Germline V CDR1 and CDR2: MRHNA, SNTAGT. The CDR3 contains 15 residues. Here the CDR3 DNA reads TGTGCCAGCAGTGACTCGTTGGGGGGATGGACTGAAGCTTTCTTT. Protein: CASSDSLGGWTEAFF.

The chain is built from TRBV6-6 and TRBJ1-4, with D hard to call. CDR3 length: 15 amino acids. Germline CDR1 and CDR2: MNHNY and SVGAGI (reference sequence). Trimming took 0 bases from V and 8 from J, leaving 13 bases between them. CDR3 DNA sequence: TGTGCCAGCAGTTACTCAGGGAGAACAGACGAAAAACTGTTTTTT. Protein: CASSYSGRTDEKLFF.

This clone was counted a few times. The rearrangement joins TRBV25-1 to TRBJ2-2; 11 nucleotides align to TRBD1. V lost 10 bases to trimming and J lost 6 bases; unmatched junction nucleotides: 7. CDR1 is MGHDK, CDR2 SYGVNS, per germline. The CDR3 spans 14 residues. The CDR3 reads CATQRDRGSGELFF. The CDR3 nucleotides are TGTGCCACCCAAAGGGACAGGGGGTCCGGGGAGCTGTTTTTT.

The rearrangement joins TRBV28 to TRBJ1-2, with TRBD1 matching 10 bases. The CDR3 has 15 amino acids. The V gene's germline CDR1 is MDHEN and CDR2 SYDVKM. V lost 8 bases to trimming and J lost 7 bases; unmatched junction nucleotides: 13. CDR3: CASAYADRGFSGYTF. The CDR3 DNA reads as TGTGCCAGCGCGTACGCGGACAGGGGGTTTAGTGGCTACACCTTC.

The rearrangement links TRBV6-4 to TRBJ2-1; D is unresolved. The CDR3 extends over 13 amino acids. Trimming took off 1 base at V and 10 bases at J, with 11 bases between the two ends. Germline-derived CDR1 and CDR2 are MRHNA and SNTAGT. The CDR3 DNA follows: TGTGCCAGCAGTGACTACGCGTCCAGGGAGCAGTTCTTC. It is translated as CASSDYASREQFF.

The rearrangement joins TRBV30 to TRBJ2-1; TRBD2 is a possible D gene (5 bases). CDR3 size: 13 residues. V shed 2 bases and J shed 9 bases, with 14 bases lying between them. Germline values: CDR1 GTSNPN, CDR2 SVGIG (reference sequence). The CDR3 region is CAWSTLFEGEQFF. CDR3 nucleotides: TGTGCCTGGAGTACCCTTTTTGAGGGTGAGCAGTTCTTC. Using reference TRBV30 and TRBJ2-1 for the parts outside the CDR3, the full variable domain is SQTIHQWPATLVQPVGSPLSLECTVEGTSNPNLYWYRQAAGRGLQLLFYSVGIGQISSEVPQNLSASRPQDRQFILSSKKLLLSDSGFYLCAWSTLFEGEQFFGPGTRLTVL.

This clone was seen a few times. This chain joins TRBV6-1 and TRBJ1-1; D is possibly TRBD1 (6 bases). CDR3 length: 15 amino acids. The V end lost 5 bases, the J end lost 1 base, and 14 bases lay between the germline ends. Germline V CDR1 and CDR2: MNHNS, SASEGT. CDR3 coding DNA: TGTGCCAGCAGTCGAGGGGGGGCTCCGAACACTGAAGCTTTCTTT. Its protein is CASSRGGAPNTEAFF.

This clone was detected only a few times. The CDR3 DNA is TGTGCCAGCAGGGACAGTCTCGGCAATCAGCCCCAGCATTTT. It yields the protein CASRDSLGNQPQHF. The V call is TRBV6-5, the J call TRBJ1-5, with D perhaps matching TRBD1 (6 bases). V lost 6 bases and J lost 2, with 11 bases in between. Per the germline V gene, CDR1 is MNHEY and CDR2 is SVGAGI. The CDR3 extends over 14 amino acids.

The rearrangement joins TRBV6-1 to TRBJ1-1, with D possibly TRBD1 on 5 matching bases. Trimming pared 7 bases from V and 1 base from J, leaving 13 bases between. This CDR3 comprises 14 residues. CDR1 is MNHNS and CDR2 is SASEGT in the germline V gene. In DNA, the CDR3 is TGTGCCAGCATCAAAGGGGACTCGAACACTGAAGCTTTCTTT. Its protein product is CASIKGDSNTEAFF.

The chain recombines TRBV10-1 with TRBJ2-1; TRBD2 matches 9 bases. The CDR3 is 14 residues long. Germline CDR1 reads WNHNN; CDR2 reads SYGVQD (reference sequence). V was clipped by 2 bases and J by 8 bases; unmatched bases: 4. This chain's CDR3 is CASSEGIAGDEQFF. In DNA, the CDR3 is TGCGCCAGCAGTGAGGGGATAGCGGGAGATGAGCAGTTCTTC.

CDR3 protein: CASSWSAGTGGSGYTF. CDR3 in DNA: TGCGCCAGCAGCTGGTCTGCCGGGACAGGGGGCAGTGGCTACACCTTC. The chain couples TRBV5-1 to TRBJ1-2; TRBD1 aligns across 12 bases. The CDR3 consists of 16 residues. Germline assignment: CDR1 SGHRS and CDR2 YFSETQ. J lost 7 bases, V lost 3 bases, and 10 bases had no gene match. The variable domain in full, completed from reference TRBV5-1 and TRBJ1-2, reads KAGVTQTPRYLIKTRGQQVTLSCSPISGHRSVSWYQQTPGQGLQFLFEYFSETQRNKGNFPGRFSGRQFSNSRSEMNVSTLELGDSALYLCASSWSAGTGGSGYTFGSGTRLTVV.

V is TRBV6-1 and J is TRBJ2-5, with 7 bases lining up with TRBD1. The closer fit of TRBJ2-7 to the DNA end suggests the J call may be wrong. The CDR3 contains 12 residues. The germline V gene has CDR1 MNHNS and CDR2 SASEGT. Here the CDR3 DNA reads TGTGCCAGCAGGGACAGGAGCTACGAGCAGTACTTC. Translating it yields CASRDRSYEQYF.

The rearrangement uses TRBV5-4 and TRBJ2-7; the D is unclear. This CDR3 is 13 amino acids long. CDR1 and CDR2 (germline): SGHNT, YYREEE (reference sequence). Trimming took 0 bases from V and 2 from J, leaving 6 bases between them. The CDR3 here is CASSLEDTYEQYF. Here the CDR3 DNA reads TGTGCCAGCAGCTTGGAAGACACCTACGAGCAGTACTTC.

The chain's CDR3 is CASASNRDSNYGYTF. CDR3 nucleotides: TGTGCCAGCGCCTCAAACCGGGACAGTAACTATGGCTACACCTTC. The chain couples TRBV27 to TRBJ1-2, with 7 bases lining up with TRBD1. CDR1 is MNHEY, CDR2 SMNVEV, per germline (reference sequence). The CDR3 spans 15 residues. Trimming cost V 8 bases and J 1 base; bases outside gene matches: 10.

The V call is TRBV6-4, the J call TRBJ2-1, with 7 bases fitting TRBD2. Trimming cost V 3 bases and J 4 bases; bases outside gene matches: 3. The CDR3 consists of 14 residues. CDR1 is MRHNA, CDR2 SNTAGT, per germline. The CDR3 sequence is CASSEAGAYNEQFF. As DNA, the CDR3 is TGTGCCAGCAGTGAGGCGGGAGCATACAATGAGCAGTTCTTC.

This rearrangement joins TRBV30 to TRBJ1-2, with 11 positions matching TRBD1. Per germline, CDR1 GTSNPN and CDR2 SVGIG (reference sequence). The CDR3 length is 14 residues. Losses at the gene ends were 1 base for V and 5 bases for J; bases not matched to a gene: 3. DNA for the CDR3: TGTGCCTGGAGTGGAGGACAGGGGGCTTATGGCTACACCTTC. Its translation: CAWSGGQGAYGYTF.

The rearrangement joins TRBV18 to TRBJ2-3; TRBD1 matches at 8 bases. Germline V gives CDR1 KGHSH, CDR2 LQKENI. Trimming at V came to 3 bases and at J to 1 base, leaving 0 bases not matched to a gene. This CDR3 comprises 14 residues. CDR3 protein: CASSPGQGTDTQYF. CDR3 DNA: TGTGCCAGCTCACCGGGACAGGGCACAGATACGCAGTATTTT.

The chain couples TRBV2 to TRBJ2-3, with no clear D. The CDR3 is 15 residues long. Germline CDR1 reads SNHLY; CDR2 reads FYNNEI. V lost 0 bases to trimming and J lost 2 bases, with 9 bases between them. CDR3 bases: TGTGCCAGCAGTGAAGCCGCAGTTGTCACAGATACGCAGTATTTT. Translating it yields CASSEAAVVTDTQYF.

The rearrangement links TRBV18 to TRBJ1-2; D is unclear. Looked up from germline, CDR1 is KGHSH and CDR2 is LQKENI. Trimming stripped 0 bases from V and 4 bases from J, with 9 bases between. This CDR3 spans 14 amino acids. CDR3 region: CASSPPGDFYGYTF. The CDR3 DNA is TGTGCCAGCTCACCACCGGGTGACTTCTATGGCTACACCTTC.

The gene calls are TRBV28 and TRBJ1-4; tentative D call: TRBD1 (6 bases). The V and J ends lost 7 bases and 7 bases respectively, with 19 bases between them. The CDR3 spans 15 residues. Germline CDR1 is MDHEN and CDR2 is SYDVKM. CDR3 sequence (DNA): TGTGCCAGCACCACAACAGGGCGACGGGGTGAAAAACTGTTTTTT. Translation gives CASTTTGRRGEKLFF.

The chain recombines TRBV19 with TRBJ1-1; 8 bases line up with TRBD1. This CDR3 has 14 residues. Germline CDR1 reads LNHDA; CDR2 reads SQIVND (reference sequence). The ends lost 5 bases at V and 7 bases at J; junction bases unmatched: 9. CDR3 nucleotide sequence: TGTGCCAGTAGTCCCTCCCCCGGGACAGGTGAAGCTTTCTTT. It yields the protein CASSPSPGTGEAFF. Drawing the rest from reference TRBV19 and TRBJ1-1, the complete variable domain is DGGITQSPKYLFRKEGQNVTLSCEQNLNHDAMYWYRQDPGQGLRLIYYSQIVNDFQKGDIAEGYSVSREKKESFPLTVTSAQKNPTAFYLCASSPSPGTGEAFFGQGTRLTVV.

The CDR3 protein is CASSSGHVREGTQFF. CDR3 sequence (DNA): TGCGCCAGCAGCTCCGGACATGTGAGGGAGGGGACGCAGTTCTTC. J is TRBJ2-1 and V is TRBV5-1; TRBD2 aligns across 7 bases. The germline CDR1 and CDR2 sequences are SGHRS and YFSETQ. V shed 3 bases and J 12 bases; nucleotides not matched to a gene: 15. CDR3 length: 15 amino acids. Full variable domain (outside the CDR3, taken from reference TRBV5-1 and TRBJ2-1): KAGVTQTPRYLIKTRGQQVTLSCSPISGHRSVSWYQQTPGQGLQFLFEYFSETQRNKGNFPGRFSGRQFSNSRSEMNVSTLELGDSALYLCASSSGHVREGTQFFGPGTRLTVL.

The J gene is TRBJ2-5, the V gene TRBV7-8, with a possible D match to TRBD1 (6 bases). The CDR3 totals 15 residues. V gave up 8 bases and J gave up 3 bases, with 19 bases separating them. Germline V gene sequence: CDR1 SGHVS, CDR2 FQNEAQ. The CDR3 protein is CASALSRRGKETQYF. The CDR3 nucleotides read TGTGCCAGCGCCTTATCGAGAAGGGGGAAAGAGACCCAGTACTTC.

The chain combines TRBV7-9 with TRBJ2-5; D unclear. The CDR3 runs to 12 residues. In germline, CDR1 is SEHNR, CDR2 FQNEAQ (reference sequence). V lost 4 bases and J lost 1, with 4 bases in between. In nucleotides, the CDR3 is TGTGCCAGCAGCTCGGTCCAAGAGACCCAGTACTTC. Protein product: CASSSVQETQYF.

The chain links TRBV4-1 to TRBJ2-2; D may be TRBD2 (6 bases). Per germline, CDR1 MGHRA and CDR2 YSYEKL. This CDR3 comprises 14 residues. V was cut by 8 bases and J by 4 bases, with 14 bases left in between. The CDR3 spells CASRPGTLTGELFF. Written as DNA, the CDR3 is TGCGCCAGCCGACCCGGGACTCTCACCGGGGAGCTGTTTTTT.

This chain joins TRBV19 and TRBJ2-1, with 11 bases that match TRBD1. J was trimmed by 8 bases and V by 8 bases; bases with no gene match: 8. This CDR3 contains 14 residues. CDR1 is LNHDA, CDR2 SQIVND, per germline (reference sequence). CDR3 protein: CASRDGQGAYEQFF. The CDR3 DNA follows: TGTGCCAGTCGGGATGGACAGGGGGCCTATGAGCAGTTCTTC.

The rearrangement joins TRBV19 to TRBJ1-4, with D perhaps TRBD1 (6 bases). This CDR3 region has 16 residues. CDR1 is LNHDA and CDR2 is SQIVND in the germline V gene (reference sequence). Deletions cut 4 bases from V and 6 bases from J, with 18 bases between. CDR3 nucleotide sequence: TGTGCCAGTAGTAACCGATACAGGGTAGTAGATGAAAAACTGTTTTTT. It encodes CASSNRYRVVDEKLFF.

This clone occurred once. The V call is TRBV2, the J call TRBJ1-6; no clear D gene. The germline gives CDR1 SNHLY, CDR2 FYNNEI. This CDR3 is built from 11 residues. Trimming shortened V by 7 bases and J by 9 bases, and 7 bases separated the two germline ends. In DNA, the CDR3 is TGTGCCAGCACCATCAGTTCACCCCTCCACTTT. Protein: CASTISSPLHF.

The chain combines TRBV5-1 with TRBJ2-3; 7 bases fit TRBD1. Trimming removed 1 base from V and 1 base from J; junction bases left unmatched: 12. The V gene's germline CDR1 is SGHRS and CDR2 YFSETQ. CDR3 length equals 18 residues. CDR3 bases: TGCGCCAGCAGCTTGCGGGGACAGCTCCTAGCCCGCACAGATACGCAGTATTTT. Translated, it gives CASSLRGQLLARTDTQYF. Full variable domain (missing parts from reference TRBV5-1 and TRBJ2-3): KAGVTQTPRYLIKTRGQQVTLSCSPISGHRSVSWYQQTPGQGLQFLFEYFSETQRNKGNFPGRFSGRQFSNSRSEMNVSTLELGDSALYLCASSLRGQLLARTDTQYFGPGTRLTVL.